This T cell receptor beta chain derives from a study of OX40 agonist ivuxolimab in advanced cancers. Here immunoSEQ multiplex PCR was the method, and the copy in TCRdb shows in-frame clones only, minus some. The table shows approximately 69,000 clones, with nearly 90% occurring only once. No patient had autoimmune disease or received systemic immunosuppression. The source material was CD4+ or CD8+ T cells sorted from blood, sampled in a trial of the OX40 agonist ivuxolimab. The sequence came from an adult with an advanced solid tumor such as melanoma, head and neck, liver or kidney cancer.

The CDR3 reads CASSYRAGEVFF. The CDR3 region has the DNA TGTGCCAGCAGTTACAGAGCGGGAGAGGTGTTCTTC. The chain couples TRBV6-5 to TRBJ2-1; 8 bases are shared with TRBD2. The germline V gene has CDR1 MNHEY and CDR2 SVGAGI. The trim removed 2 bases at V and 15 bases at J, leaving 6 bases unmatched. This CDR3 is 12 amino acids long.